This T cell receptor beta chain was identified during a study of blood T cell repertoires in COVID-19. Study in general: Two consecutive negative NP/OP PCR tests, clearance, or resolved symptoms defined Cohort 3 recovery.

This clone showed up just a few times. Participants were aged roughly 18 to 90 years, lived in some 23 US areas, and enrolled virtually. Participant-given clinical history determined each cohort assignment. As handled by the study authors: Reference gene primer amplification gave estimated nucleated cell counts. Using immunoSEQ multiplex PCR, the repertoire was profiled, and TCRdb retains in-frame clones only, with some absent. The V and J calls and clone size are taken from that table; D and trimming were inferred from the DNA. The sample consists of about 170,000 clones, 79% of them appearing once. The V gene's germline CDR1 is SGHRS and CDR2 YFSETQ. This CDR3 has 14 amino acids. Trimming removed 0 bases at V and 7 bases at J, with 11 bases between.

This receptor was identified in a woman in her 70s in a cohort exposed to, infected with or recovered from COVID-19 (not recorded which). Source material: PBMCs or T cells enriched from blood (not recorded which). The J gene is TRBJ2-1, the V gene TRBV5-1, with D maybe TRBD2 (6 bases). The CDR3 nucleotides read TGCGCCAGCAGCTTGGAGATCAGCGGGAATGAGCAGTTCTTC. Protein product: CASSLEISGNEQFF.